This section outlines one T cell receptor beta chain sequence together with its context. Antigen specificity is unknown. The V and J ends lost 3 bases and 3 bases respectively, with 5 bases between them. The CDR3 sequence is 12 residues long. Germline-derived CDR1 and CDR2 are LNHDA and SQIVND (reference sequence). This sample stems from a study of OX40 agonist ivuxolimab in advanced cancers. In the study overall: Ivuxolimab, an antibody acting as an agonist of OX40 (CD134), was used to treat patients. At doses from 0.01 to 10 mg/kg, patients were given intravenous ivuxolimab every 2 weeks. Three patients responded partially, comprising one with hepatocellular carcinoma and two with cutaneous melanoma.

TCRdb keeps only in-frame clones here, not all; method: immunoSEQ multiplex PCR. Here the sample spans over 100,000 clones, around 91% being singletons. Study results and limitations: Mean expanded clone counts were higher in CD8+ than CD4+ T cells.

The V gene is TRBV19, the J gene TRBJ1-2; D uncertain. Sequenced material: CD4+ or CD8+ T cells sorted from blood, taken in a trial of the OX40 agonist ivuxolimab. This TCR came from an adult with an advanced solid tumor such as melanoma, head and neck, liver or kidney cancer. The CDR3 DNA sequence: TGTGCCAGTAGTATGGCAGACTATGGCTACACCTTC. It encodes CASSMADYGYTF.